A selection of T cell receptor beta chains follows, all from one sample in a study of CD8+ T cells in alopecia areata. Assay: immunoSEQ multiplex PCR; the TCRdb copy retains only in-frame clones and omits some. The sample records approximately 210,000 clones, around two fifths being singletons. Sample: CD4+ T cells sorted from blood, taken at approximately week 37, from a patient treated with tofacitinib. These receptors were obtained from a human donor with alopecia areata. Both conserved end residues are part of each CDR3. The D gene is left open where the match is weak. Clone size is given for some rows only: seen once, a few or many times, or a class if the clone is expanded.

>TRBJ2-1|13|few|TRBD1|TRBV7-7
CASSIRDRGEQFF
TGTGCCAGCAGCATCCGGGACAGGGGTGAGCAGTTCTTC
>TRBJ1-2|15|NA|TRBD1|TRBV30
CATAKGTGANYGYTF
TGTGCCACCGCCAAGGGGACAGGAGCGAACTATGGCTACACCTTC
>TRBJ2-7|15|NA|TRBD2|TRBV4-1
CASSQGLAGVPKQYF
TGCGCCAGCAGCCAGGGACTAGCGGGAGTACCGAAGCAGTACTTC
>TRBJ1-2|16|few|NA|TRBV4-1
CASSQDQPGNVYGYTF
TGCGCCAGCAGCCAAGATCAACCAGGGAATGTCTATGGCTACACCTTC
>TRBJ2-7|14|few|NA|TRBV6-5
CASSGQKGSYEQYF
TGTGCCAGCAGTGGACAAAAAGGGTCCTACGAGCAGTACTTC
>TRBJ1-1|9|once|NA|TRBV7-9
CASTPLAFF
TGTGCCAGCACCCCGTTAGCTTTCTTT
>TRBJ1-2|14|few|NA|TRBV6-5
CASRGGPVSYGYTF
TGTGCCAGCAGAGGGGGGCCCGTTAGCTATGGCTACACCTTC
>TRBJ1-2|13|few|NA|TRBV5-1
CASSSDRGYGYTF
TGCGCCAGCAGCTCCGACAGAGGCTATGGCTACACCTTC
>TRBJ2-4|15|NA|NA|TRBV15
CATSRVGSSPGIQYF
TGTGCCACCAGCAGAGTTGGTTCATCACCGGGGATTCAGTACTTC
>TRBJ2-3|11|NA|NA|TRBV11-1
CASSPSFTQYF
TGTGCCAGCAGCCCTTCCTTTACGCAGTATTTT
>TRBJ2-4|14|few|TRBD2|TRBV5-4
CASSLGLAPNIQYF
TGTGCCAGCAGCTTGGGACTAGCGCCAAACATTCAGTACTTC
>TRBJ1-1|15|few|NA|TRBV11-2
CASSPGARGTTEAFF
TGTGCCAGCAGCCCCGGGGCCAGGGGTACCACTGAAGCTTTCTTT
>TRBJ2-4|11|few|NA|TRBV25-1
CASSHRYIQYF
TGTGCCAGCAGTCACCGATACATTCAGTACTTC
>TRBJ1-2|12|NA|NA|TRBV29-1
CSATGEWSGYTF
TGCAGCGCTACGGGGGAGTGGAGTGGCTACACCTTC
>TRBJ2-1|14|few|NA|TRBV19
CATAGTASYNEQFF
TGTGCCACCGCGGGGACAGCCTCCTACAATGAGCAGTTCTTC
>TRBJ2-2|15|NA|NA|TRBV5-1
CASSLEPSNTGELFF
TGCGCCAGCAGCTTGGAGCCCTCGAACACCGGGGAGCTGTTTTTT
>TRBJ2-6|15|few|NA|TRBV27
CASRVLEAGANVLTF
TGTGCCAGCAGGGTTCTTGAGGCTGGGGCCAACGTCCTGACTTTC
>TRBJ2-7|14|NA|TRBD1|TRBV7-2
CASSARQGAYEQYF
TGTGCCAGCAGCGCCCGACAGGGTGCGTACGAGCAGTACTTC
>TRBJ2-2|14|few|NA|TRBV19
CASIGTSGTGELFF
TGTGCCAGTATAGGGACATCCGGAACCGGGGAGCTGTTTTTT
>TRBJ2-3|14|NA|NA|TRBV5-1
CASSFSGSTDTQYF
TGCGCCAGCAGCTTTAGCGGTAGCACAGATACGCAGTATTTT
>TRBJ2-7|14|NA|NA|TRBV6-5
CASSYSAMGYEQYF
TGTGCCAGCAGTTACTCGGCCATGGGCTACGAGCAGTACTTC
>TRBJ2-5|15|NA|TRBD1|TRBV30
CAWSGGQGIGETQYF
TGTGCCTGGAGTGGGGGACAGGGGATTGGAGAGACCCAGTACTTC
>TRBJ1-5|15|NA|NA|TRBV28
CASSLRGGGNQPQHF
TGTGCCAGCAGTTTAAGGGGCGGCGGCAATCAGCCCCAGCATTTT
>TRBJ1-1|17|few|NA|TRBV5-1
CASSLMPRTALNTEAFF
TGCGCCAGCAGCTTGATGCCCAGGACCGCACTGAACACTGAAGCTTTCTTT
>TRBJ2-5|15|NA|TRBD1|TRBV30
CACAGTGSIQETQYF
TGTGCCTGTGCCGGGACAGGGTCGATCCAAGAGACCCAGTACTTC
>TRBJ1-4|14|NA|TRBD1|TRBV11-2
CASSSDRGHEKLFF
TGTGCCAGCAGTTCGGACAGGGGGCACGAAAAACTGTTTTTT
>TRBJ2-2|14|NA|NA|TRBV29-1
CSVGRSPNTGELFF
TGCAGCGTTGGCCGGTCCCCCAACACCGGGGAGCTGTTTTTT
>TRBJ1-2|14|NA|NA|TRBV5-1
CASSVGQPNYGYTF
TGCGCCAGCAGCGTAGGACAGCCTAACTATGGCTACACCTTC
>TRBJ2-3|15|NA|TRBD2|TRBV29-1
CSETGTSGSTDTQYF
TGCAGCGAAACAGGGACTAGCGGGAGTACAGATACGCAGTATTTT
>TRBJ2-5|14|NA|NA|TRBV5-1
CASSPGGQKETQYF
TGCGCCAGCAGTCCGGGGGGACAGAAAGAGACCCAGTACTTC
>TRBJ2-3|13|NA|NA|TRBV9
CASSYGSTDTQYF
TGTGCCAGCAGCTACGGAAGCACAGATACGCAGTATTTT
>TRBJ2-3|15|few|TRBD1|TRBV27
CASSPGQRSTDTQYF
TGTGCCAGCAGTCCGGGACAGAGATCCACAGATACGCAGTATTTT
>TRBJ2-5|13|NA|NA|TRBV30
CAWTRGGKETQYF
TGTGCCTGGACTCGAGGGGGTAAGGAGACCCAGTACTTC
>TRBJ2-5|12|few|TRBD2|TRBV2
CASCGLDETQYF
TGTGCCAGCTGTGGACTAGATGAGACCCAGTACTTC
>TRBJ2-7|13|NA|NA|TRBV5-1
CASSHGRSYEQYF
TGCGCCAGCAGCCACGGGCGATCCTACGAGCAGTACTTC
>TRBJ2-7|14|NA|TRBD2|TRBV6-6
CASRGGSILYEQYF
TGTGCCAGCAGGGGAGGGAGCATCCTCTACGAGCAGTACTTC
>TRBJ1-1|14|few|TRBD1|TRBV6-1
CASSAGTVNTEAFF
TGTGCCAGCAGTGCGGGGACAGTCAACACTGAAGCTTTCTTT
>TRBJ1-5|14|many|NA|TRBV6-5
CASSRNRWDQPQHF
TGTGCCAGCAGTCGTAACAGGTGGGATCAGCCCCAGCATTTT
>TRBJ2-3|14|NA|NA|TRBV7-3
CASSREWSTDTQYF
TGTGCCAGCAGCCGCGAGTGGAGCACAGATACGCAGTATTTT
>TRBJ2-1|11|few|NA|TRBV9
CAGQTGQSRFF
TGTGCCGGCCAAACGGGGCAGAGTCGGTTCTTC
>TRBJ1-1|15|NA|NA|TRBV28
CASSSHGTVNTEAFF
TGTGCCAGCAGTTCCCACGGGACTGTGAACACTGAAGCTTTCTTT
>TRBJ2-1|14|many|TRBD2|TRBV14
CASRAGGDGNEQFF
TGTGCCAGCAGAGCGGGAGGTGATGGCAATGAGCAGTTCTTC
>TRBJ2-5|16|NA|NA|TRBV28
CASSSQSAAVQETQYF
TGTGCCAGCAGTTCCCAATCCGCAGCGGTACAAGAGACCCAGTACTTC
>TRBJ2-7|14|NA|NA|TRBV15
CATSTGGDRGEQYF
TGTGCCACCAGCACTGGGGGAGACCGAGGGGAGCAGTACTTC
>TRBJ2-7|14|once|TRBD2|TRBV11-2
CASSKLAGAYEQYF
TGTGCCAGCAGCAAACTAGCGGGAGCCTACGAGCAGTACTTC
>TRBJ2-7|11|NA|NA|TRBV29-1
CAGRDSYEQYF
TGCGCGGGAAGGGATTCCTACGAGCAGTACTTC
>TRBJ2-5|19|once|TRBD2|TRBV14
CASSQVVFRSGKYQETQYF
TGTGCCAGCAGCCAAGTAGTTTTTCGAAGCGGGAAGTACCAAGAGACCCAGTACTTC
>TRBJ2-2|13|few|NA|TRBV12-5
CASGLTISGELFF
TGTGCTAGTGGTTTGACTATCTCCGGGGAGCTGTTTTTT
>TRBJ2-3|14|NA|NA|TRBV6-1
CASSPPGTKDTQYF
TGTGCCAGCAGCCCTCCCGGGACAAAAGATACGCAGTATTTT
>TRBJ2-1|15|NA|NA|TRBV9
CASSVGPPSYNEQFF
TGTGCCAGCAGCGTAGGACCCCCTTCCTACAATGAGCAGTTCTTC
>TRBJ1-1|14|NA|NA|TRBV7-9
CASSHLRLGTEAFF
TGTGCCAGCAGCCACCTCCGGCTGGGTACTGAAGCTTTCTTT
>TRBJ2-1|14|NA|NA|TRBV5-1
CASTRESSYNEQFF
TGCGCCAGCACGAGAGAAAGCTCCTACAATGAGCAGTTCTTC
>TRBJ2-7|13|few|NA|TRBV18
CASSPERQTEQYF
TGTGCCAGCTCACCAGAGAGGCAGACCGAGCAGTACTTC
>TRBJ2-7|15|NA|TRBD1|TRBV18
CASSQGQGARYEQYF
TGTGCCAGCTCTCAAGGACAGGGGGCAAGGTACGAGCAGTACTTC